This TCR beta chain was identified during a study of identical twins. TCRdb re-called the 5' RACE reads with MiXCR, one entry per CDR3 protein. The sample has fewer than 450,000 distinct CDR3 sequences, roughly 10% seen once. The CDR3 is made up of 20 amino acids. Trimming cost V 3 bases and J 5 bases; bases outside gene matches: 23. The sequenced material came from naive T cells sorted from blood. This receptor was obtained from a woman between 45 and 60 years old in good health. This sequence joins TRBV12-3 or TRBV12-4 and TRBJ2-5; the match to TRBD2 covers 8 bases. The CDR3 loop is CASSFSFSTGTRISGETQYF. Here the CDR3 DNA reads TGTGCCAGCAGTTTCTCTTTCTCAACCGGGACTAGAATTAGCGGGGAGACCCAGTACTTC.